This T cell receptor beta chain was captured in a study of identical twins. The study, taken as a whole, reports: In beta out-of-frame sequences, the excess sharing between twins was weaker.

cDNA carried unique molecular identifiers, and a universal primer site was added by template switching. One entry per CDR3 protein, called by TCRdb with MiXCR from the 5' RACE reads. The repertoire holds some 900,000 distinct CDR3 sequences, 9% to 15% seen once, with around 1.6% in the top ten. This clonotype was detected only a few times. Its antigen is as yet unknown. CDR1 is LNHNV and CDR2 is YYDKDF in the germline V gene (reference sequence). This CDR3 is built from 15 residues. With 0 bases removed from V and 7 bases from J, the gap between germline ends came to 13 bases. Healthy Caucasian individuals made up all the donors. These data also featured in a second study, about yellow fever vaccine responses in identical twins. That source notes: Twins reportedly showed a vaccine T cell response that seemed partly convergent and partly personalized.

J is TRBJ1-5 and V is TRBV15, with D unresolved. Material: PBMCs. The clonotype comes from a woman aged 18-35 years in good health. The chain's CDR3 is CATSREAQFGQPQHF. The CDR3, as DNA: TGTGCCACCAGCAGAGAGGCACAGTTCGGCCAGCCCCAGCATTTT.